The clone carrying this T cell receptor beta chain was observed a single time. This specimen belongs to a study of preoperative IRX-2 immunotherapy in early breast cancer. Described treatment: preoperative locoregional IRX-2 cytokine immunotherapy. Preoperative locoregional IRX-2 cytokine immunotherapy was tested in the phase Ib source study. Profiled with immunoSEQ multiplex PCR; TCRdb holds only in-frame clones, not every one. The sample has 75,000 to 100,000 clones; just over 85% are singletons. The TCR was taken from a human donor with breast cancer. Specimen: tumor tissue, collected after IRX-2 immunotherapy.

The CDR3 sequence is CASSSPMNTEAFF. The CDR3 bases are TGTGCCAGCAGCTCACCGATGAACACTGAAGCTTTCTTT. V usage is TRBV7-4 and J usage is TRBJ1-1; no reliable D call. CDR1 is SGHVT and CDR2 is SQSDAQ in the germline V gene. This CDR3 comprises 13 residues. Trimming took 4 bases from V and 0 from J, leaving 6 bases between them.